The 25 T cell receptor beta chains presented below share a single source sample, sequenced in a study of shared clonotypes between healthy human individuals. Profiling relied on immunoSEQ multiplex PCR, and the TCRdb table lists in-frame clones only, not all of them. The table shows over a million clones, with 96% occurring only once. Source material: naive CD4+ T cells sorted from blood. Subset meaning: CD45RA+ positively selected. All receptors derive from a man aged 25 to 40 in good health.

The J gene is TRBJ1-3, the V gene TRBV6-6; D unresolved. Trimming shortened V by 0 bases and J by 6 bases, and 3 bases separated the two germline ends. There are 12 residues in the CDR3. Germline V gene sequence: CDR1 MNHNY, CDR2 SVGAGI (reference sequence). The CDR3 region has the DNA TGTGCCAGCAGTTACTCGGAAAACACCATATATTTT. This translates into CASSYSENTIYF.

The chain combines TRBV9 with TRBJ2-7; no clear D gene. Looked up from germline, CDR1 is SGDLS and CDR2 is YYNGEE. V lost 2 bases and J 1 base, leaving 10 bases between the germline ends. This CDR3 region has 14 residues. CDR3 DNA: TGTGCCAGCAGCGTTACGACCCAGTCCTACGAGCAGTACTTC. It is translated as CASSVTTQSYEQYF.

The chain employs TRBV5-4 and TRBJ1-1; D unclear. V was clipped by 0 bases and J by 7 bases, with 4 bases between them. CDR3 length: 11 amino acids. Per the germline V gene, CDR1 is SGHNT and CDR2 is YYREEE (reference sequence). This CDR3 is CASSLGDEAFF. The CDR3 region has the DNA TGTGCCAGCAGCTTGGGTGATGAAGCTTTCTTT. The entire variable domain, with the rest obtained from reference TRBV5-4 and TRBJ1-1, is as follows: ETGVTQSPTHLIKTRGQQVTLRCSSQSGHNTVSWYQQALGQGPQFIFQYYREEENGRGNFPPRFSGLQFPNYSSELNVNALELDDSALYLCASSLGDEAFFGQGTRLTVV.

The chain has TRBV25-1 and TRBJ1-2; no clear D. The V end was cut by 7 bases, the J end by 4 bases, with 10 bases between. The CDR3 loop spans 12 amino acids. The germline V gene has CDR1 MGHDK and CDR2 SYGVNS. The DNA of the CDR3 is TGTGCCAGCACCGGACGCCTCTATGGCTACACCTTC. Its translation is CASTGRLYGYTF.

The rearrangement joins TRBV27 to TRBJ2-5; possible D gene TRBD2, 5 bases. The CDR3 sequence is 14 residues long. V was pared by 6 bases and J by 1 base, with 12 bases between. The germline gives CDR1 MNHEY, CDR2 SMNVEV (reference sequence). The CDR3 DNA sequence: TGTGCCAGCAGCCCCTCGCGGGTCCAAGAGACCCAGTACTTC. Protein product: CASSPSRVQETQYF.

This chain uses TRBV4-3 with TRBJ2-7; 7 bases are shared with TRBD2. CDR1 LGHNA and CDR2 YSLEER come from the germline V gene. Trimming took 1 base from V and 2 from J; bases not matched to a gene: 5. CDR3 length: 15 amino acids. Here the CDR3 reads CASSQVGAGPYEQYF. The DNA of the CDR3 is TGCGCCAGCAGCCAAGTAGGAGCGGGACCCTACGAGCAGTACTTC.

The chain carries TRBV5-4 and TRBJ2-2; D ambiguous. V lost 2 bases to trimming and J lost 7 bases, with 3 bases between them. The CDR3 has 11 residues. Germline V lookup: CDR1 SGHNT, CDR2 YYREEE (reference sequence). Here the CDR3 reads CASSLFGELFF. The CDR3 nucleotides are TGTGCCAGCAGCTTATTCGGGGAGCTGTTTTTT.

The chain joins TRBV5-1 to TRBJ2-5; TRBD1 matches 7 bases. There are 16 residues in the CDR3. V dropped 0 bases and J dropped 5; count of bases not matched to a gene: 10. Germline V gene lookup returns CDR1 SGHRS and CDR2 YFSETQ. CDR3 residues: CASSLAPTGLQETQYF. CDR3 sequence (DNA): TGCGCCAGCAGCTTGGCTCCGACAGGGTTACAGGAGACCCAGTACTTC.

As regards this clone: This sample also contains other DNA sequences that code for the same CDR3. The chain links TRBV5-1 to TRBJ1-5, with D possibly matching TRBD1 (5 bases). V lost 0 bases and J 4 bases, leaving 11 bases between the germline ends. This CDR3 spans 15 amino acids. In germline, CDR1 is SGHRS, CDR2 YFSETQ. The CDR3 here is CASSLDRGSNQPQHF. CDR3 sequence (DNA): TGCGCCAGCAGCTTGGATCGGGGGTCGAATCAGCCCCAGCATTTT.

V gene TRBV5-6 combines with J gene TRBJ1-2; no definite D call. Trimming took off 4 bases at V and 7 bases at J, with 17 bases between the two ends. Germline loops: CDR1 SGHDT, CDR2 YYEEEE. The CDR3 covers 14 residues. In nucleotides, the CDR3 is TGTGCCAGCAGCCCAAAAGCTGTTAATTCTGGCTACACCTTC. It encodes CASSPKAVNSGYTF.

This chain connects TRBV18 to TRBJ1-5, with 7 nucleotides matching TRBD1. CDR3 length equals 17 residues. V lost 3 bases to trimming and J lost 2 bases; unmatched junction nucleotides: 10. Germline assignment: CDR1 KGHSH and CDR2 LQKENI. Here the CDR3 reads CASSPAGGYWGNQPQHF. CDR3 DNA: TGTGCCAGCTCACCTGCAGGGGGATATTGGGGCAATCAGCCCCAGCATTTT.

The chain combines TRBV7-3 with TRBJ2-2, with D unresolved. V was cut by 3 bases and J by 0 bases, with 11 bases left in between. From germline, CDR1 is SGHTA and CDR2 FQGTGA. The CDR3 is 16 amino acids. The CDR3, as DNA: TGTGCCAGCAGCTTTGTCGGCAGGACGAACACCGGGGAGCTGTTTTTT. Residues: CASSFVGRTNTGELFF.

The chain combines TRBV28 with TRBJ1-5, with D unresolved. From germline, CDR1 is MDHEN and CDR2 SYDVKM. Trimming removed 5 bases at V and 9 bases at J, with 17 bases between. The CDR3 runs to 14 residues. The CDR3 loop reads CASSHDTPGRPQHF. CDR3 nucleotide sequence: TGTGCCAGCAGTCACGACACCCCCGGGCGGCCCCAGCATTTT.

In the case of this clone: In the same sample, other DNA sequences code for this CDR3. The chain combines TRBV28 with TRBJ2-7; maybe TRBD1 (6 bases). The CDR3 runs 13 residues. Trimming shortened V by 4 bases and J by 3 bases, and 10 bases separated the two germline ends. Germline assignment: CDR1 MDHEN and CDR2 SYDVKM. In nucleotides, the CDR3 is TGTGCCAGCAGTTCCGGACAGAGCTACGAGCAGTACTTC. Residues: CASSSGQSYEQYF.

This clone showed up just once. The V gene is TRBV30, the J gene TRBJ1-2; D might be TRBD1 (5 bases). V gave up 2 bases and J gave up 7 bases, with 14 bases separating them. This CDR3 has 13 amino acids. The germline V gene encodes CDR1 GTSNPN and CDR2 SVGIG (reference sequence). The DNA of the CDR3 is TGTGCCTGGAGTCAACGGGGACTCTCTGGCTACACCTTC. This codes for CAWSQRGLSGYTF. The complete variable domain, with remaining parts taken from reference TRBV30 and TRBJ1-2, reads SQTIHQWPATLVQPVGSPLSLECTVEGTSNPNLYWYRQAAGRGLQLLFYSVGIGQISSEVPQNLSASRPQDRQFILSSKKLLLSDSGFYLCAWSQRGLSGYTFGSGTRLTVV.

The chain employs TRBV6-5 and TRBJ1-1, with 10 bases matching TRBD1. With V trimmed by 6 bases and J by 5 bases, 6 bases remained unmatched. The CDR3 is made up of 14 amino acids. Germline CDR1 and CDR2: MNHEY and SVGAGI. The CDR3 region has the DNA TGTGCCAGCAGAGGGACAGGGGATAGGACTGAAGCTTTCTTT. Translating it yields CASRGTGDRTEAFF.

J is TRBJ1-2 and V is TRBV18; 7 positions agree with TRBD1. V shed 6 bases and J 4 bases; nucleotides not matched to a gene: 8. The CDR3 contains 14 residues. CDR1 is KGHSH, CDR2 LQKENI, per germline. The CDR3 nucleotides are TGTGCCAGCTCCCCTAAGACAGGGCCCTATGGCTACACCTTC. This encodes CASSPKTGPYGYTF.

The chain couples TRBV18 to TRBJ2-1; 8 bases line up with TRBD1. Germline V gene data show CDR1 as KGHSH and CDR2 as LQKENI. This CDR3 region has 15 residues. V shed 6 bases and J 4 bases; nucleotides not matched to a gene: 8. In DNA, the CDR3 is TGTGCCAGCTCGCCTCGGGACAGGAATTACAATGAGCAGTTCTTC. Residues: CASSPRDRNYNEQFF.

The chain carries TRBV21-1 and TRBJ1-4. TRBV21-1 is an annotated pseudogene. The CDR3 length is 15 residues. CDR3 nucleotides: TGTGCCAGCCCCGGGTGGCAGGAAAAAAATGAAAAACTGTTTTTT. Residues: CASPGWQEKNEKLFF.

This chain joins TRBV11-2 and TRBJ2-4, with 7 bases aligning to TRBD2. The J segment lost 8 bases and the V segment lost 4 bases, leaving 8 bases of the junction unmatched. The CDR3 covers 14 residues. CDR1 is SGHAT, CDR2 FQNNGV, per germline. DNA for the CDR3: TGTGCCAGCAGCTCCAGACTAGCTTTGGACATTCAGTACTTC. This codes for CASSSRLALDIQYF.

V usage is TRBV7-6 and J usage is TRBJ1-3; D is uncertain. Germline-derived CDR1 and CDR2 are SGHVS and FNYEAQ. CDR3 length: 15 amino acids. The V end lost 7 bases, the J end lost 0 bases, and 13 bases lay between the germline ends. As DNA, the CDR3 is TGTGCCAGCAAAAGAGAGGTGACCTCTGGAAACACCATATATTTT. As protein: CASKREVTSGNTIYF.

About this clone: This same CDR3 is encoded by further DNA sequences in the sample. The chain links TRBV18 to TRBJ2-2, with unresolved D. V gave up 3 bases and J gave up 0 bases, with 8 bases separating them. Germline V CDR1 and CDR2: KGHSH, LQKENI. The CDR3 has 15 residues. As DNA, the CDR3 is TGTGCCAGCTCACCGGCCAGCTCGAACACCGGGGAGCTGTTTTTT. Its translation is CASSPASSNTGELFF.

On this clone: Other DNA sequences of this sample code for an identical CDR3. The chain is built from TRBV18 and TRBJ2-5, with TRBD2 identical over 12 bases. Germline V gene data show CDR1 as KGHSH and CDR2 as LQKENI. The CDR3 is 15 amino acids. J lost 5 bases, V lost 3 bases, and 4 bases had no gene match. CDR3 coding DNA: TGTGCCAGCTCACCGACTAGCGGGAGTAGTGAGACCCAGTACTTC. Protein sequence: CASSPTSGSSETQYF.

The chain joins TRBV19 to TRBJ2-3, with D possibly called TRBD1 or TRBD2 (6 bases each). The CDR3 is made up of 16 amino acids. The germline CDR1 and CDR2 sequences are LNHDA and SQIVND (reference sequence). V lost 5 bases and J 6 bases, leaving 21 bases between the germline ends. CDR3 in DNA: TGTGCCAGTAGTGTGGGGGGCCCAAACCTGCGTGATACGCAGTATTTT. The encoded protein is CASSVGGPNLRDTQYF.

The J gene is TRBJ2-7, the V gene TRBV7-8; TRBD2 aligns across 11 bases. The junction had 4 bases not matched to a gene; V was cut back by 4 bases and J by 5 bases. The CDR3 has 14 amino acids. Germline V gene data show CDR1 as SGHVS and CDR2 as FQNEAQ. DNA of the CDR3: TGTGCCAGCAGCTCAACTAGCGGGAGAGACGAGCAGTACTTC. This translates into CASSSTSGRDEQYF.